The clone carrying this T cell receptor (beta chain) was seen repeatedly, ten times or more. Antigen specificity is unknown. Previously described methods with listed TCR primers produced the bulk TCR libraries. TCRdb independently ran MiXCR on the PCR reads; one entry per CDR3 protein. The sample has over 60,000 distinct CDR3 sequences, under 20% seen once. This record comes from a study of molecular identifiers for immune sequencing clone quantification. Study details: Four portions were sequenced after RNA from about 20,000 or 100,000 naive CD8 cells was split five ways in replicates.

Trimming took 0 bases from V and 12 from J; bases not matched to a gene: 17. This CDR3 region has 18 residues. The germline gives CDR1 MGHRA, CDR2 YSYEKL. Study results and caveats: Among effectors, clones above 20 RNA copies held over 97% of molecules; among naive cells, under 1%.

In the sort, naive CD8 T cells were defined as CD8+CD4-CCR7+CD45RA+. Sequencing was performed on naive CD8+ T cells from blood, with Jurkat cell RNA spiked in. Regarding subset: FACS-sorted CD8+CD4-CCR7+CD45RA+ naive T cells. The sequence came from a human donor in good health. Some libraries in this study had Jurkat cell RNA spiked in. V gene TRBV4-1 combines with J gene TRBJ2-1, with 10 bases identical to TRBD1. The CDR3 is CASSQEATGQGVQWGQFF. CDR3 DNA sequence: TGCGCCAGCAGCCAAGAAGCAACTGGACAGGGGGTTCAGTGGGGGCAGTTCTTC.